The sequence of this T cell receptor (beta chain) was determined in a study of control samples from healthy donors and cancer patients. This clone was seen only once. Trimming shortened V by 0 bases and J by 7 bases, and 12 bases separated the two germline ends. Germline CDR1 and CDR2: SGHAT and FQNNGV. The CDR3 contains 14 residues. Measured with immunoSEQ multiplex PCR; TCRdb has only the in-frame clones, and not every one. The data contain approximately 170,000 clones, over 85% of them singletons. The sequenced material came from blood. The chain joins TRBV11-2 to TRBJ1-1, with D possibly matching TRBD1 (6 bases). The TCR was taken from a woman aged 55-75 years in good health. This CDR3 reads CASSLDLGRGEAFF. The CDR3 coding sequence is TGTGCCAGCAGCTTAGATCTCGGCAGGGGTGAAGCTTTCTTT. Full variable domain (remainder filled in from reference TRBV11-2 and TRBJ1-1): EAGVAQSPRYKIIEKRQSVAFWCNPISGHATLYWYQQILGQGPKLLIQFQNNGVVDDSQLPKDRFSAERLKGVDSTLKIQPAKLEDSAVYLCASSLDLGRGEAFFGQGTRLTVV.